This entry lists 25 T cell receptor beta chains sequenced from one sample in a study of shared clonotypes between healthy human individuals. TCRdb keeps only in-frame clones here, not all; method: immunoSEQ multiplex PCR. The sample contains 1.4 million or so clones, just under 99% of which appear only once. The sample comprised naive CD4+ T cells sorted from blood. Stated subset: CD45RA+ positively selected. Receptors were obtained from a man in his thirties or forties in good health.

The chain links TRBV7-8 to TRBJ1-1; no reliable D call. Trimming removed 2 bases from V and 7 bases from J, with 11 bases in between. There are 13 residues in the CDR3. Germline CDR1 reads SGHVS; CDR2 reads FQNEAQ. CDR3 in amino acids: CASSLTLGVEAFF. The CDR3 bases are TGTGCCAGCAGCTTAACTCTCGGGGTTGAAGCTTTCTTT.

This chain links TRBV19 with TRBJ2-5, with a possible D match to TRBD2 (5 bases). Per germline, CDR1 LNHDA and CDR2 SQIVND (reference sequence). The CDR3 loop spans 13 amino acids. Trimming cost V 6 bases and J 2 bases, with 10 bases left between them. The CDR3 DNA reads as TGTGCCAGTAGGAGGGTGGGACAAGAGACCCAGTACTTC. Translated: CASRRVGQETQYF. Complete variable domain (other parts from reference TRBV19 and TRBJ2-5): DGGITQSPKYLFRKEGQNVTLSCEQNLNHDAMYWYRQDPGQGLRLIYYSQIVNDFQKGDIAEGYSVSREKKESFPLTVTSAQKNPTAFYLCASRRVGQETQYFGPGTRLLVL.

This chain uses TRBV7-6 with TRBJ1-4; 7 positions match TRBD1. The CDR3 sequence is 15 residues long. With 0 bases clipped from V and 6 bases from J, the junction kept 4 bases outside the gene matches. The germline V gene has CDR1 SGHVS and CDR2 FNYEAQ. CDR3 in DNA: TGTGCCAGCAGCTTAGCAGGGACAGCGCATGAAAAACTGTTTTTT. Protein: CASSLAGTAHEKLFF.

The CDR3: CASSFRGPEDYEQYF. CDR3 bases: TGTGCCAGCAGTTTCAGGGGGCCGGAGGACTACGAGCAGTACTTC. This sequence joins TRBV28 and TRBJ2-7; 8 nucleotides match TRBD1. In germline, CDR1 is MDHEN, CDR2 SYDVKM. The CDR3 has 15 residues. The V and J ends lost 3 bases and 3 bases, in that order; junction bases with no gene match: 7. The whole variable domain, filled in from reference TRBV28 and TRBJ2-7, reads DVKVTQSSRYLVKRTGEKVFLECVQDMDHENMFWYRQDPGLGLRLIYFSYDVKMKEKGDIPEGYSVSREKKERFSLILESASTNQTSMYLCASSFRGPEDYEQYFGPGTRLTVT.

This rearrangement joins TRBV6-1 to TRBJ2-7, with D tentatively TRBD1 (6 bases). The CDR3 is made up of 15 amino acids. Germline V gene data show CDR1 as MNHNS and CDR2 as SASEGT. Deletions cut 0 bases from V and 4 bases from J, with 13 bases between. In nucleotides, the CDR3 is TGTGCCAGCAGTGAAGCGCGAGACAGGAGATACGAGCAGTACTTC. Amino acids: CASSEARDRRYEQYF.

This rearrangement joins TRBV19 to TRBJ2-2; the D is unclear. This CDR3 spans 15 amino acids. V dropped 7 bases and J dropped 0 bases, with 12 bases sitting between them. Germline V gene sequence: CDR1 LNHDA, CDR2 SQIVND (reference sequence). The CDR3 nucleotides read TGTGCCAGTAAGGGTAGTGCCTCGAACACCGGGGAGCTGTTTTTT. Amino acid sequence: CASKGSASNTGELFF.

The CDR3 reads CASSSPLRDRGRHEQFF. The CDR3, as DNA: TGTGCCAGCAGTTCCCCCCTCCGGGACAGGGGACGCCATGAGCAGTTCTTC. The V gene is TRBV27, the J gene TRBJ2-1; 10 bases map to TRBD1. The CDR3 length is 17 residues. The V and J ends lost 4 bases and 8 bases, in that order; junction bases with no gene match: 14. Germline assignment: CDR1 MNHEY and CDR2 SMNVEV (reference sequence).

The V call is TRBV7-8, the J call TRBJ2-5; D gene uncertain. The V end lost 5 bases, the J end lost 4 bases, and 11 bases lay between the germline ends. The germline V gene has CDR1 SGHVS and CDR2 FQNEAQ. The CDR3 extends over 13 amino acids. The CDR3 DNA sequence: TGTGCCAGCAGCGAGTGGGGAAGAGAGACCCAGTACTTC. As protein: CASSEWGRETQYF.

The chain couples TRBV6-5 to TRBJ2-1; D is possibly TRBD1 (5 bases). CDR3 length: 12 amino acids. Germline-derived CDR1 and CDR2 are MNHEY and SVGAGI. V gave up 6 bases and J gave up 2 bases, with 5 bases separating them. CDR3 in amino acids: CASRGAYNEQFF. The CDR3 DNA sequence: TGTGCCAGCAGAGGGGCCTACAATGAGCAGTTCTTC.

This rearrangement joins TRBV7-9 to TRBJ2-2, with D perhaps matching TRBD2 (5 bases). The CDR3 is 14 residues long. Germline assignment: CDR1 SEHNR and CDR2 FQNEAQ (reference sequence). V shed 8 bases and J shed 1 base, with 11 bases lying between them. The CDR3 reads CASSGGLNTGELFF. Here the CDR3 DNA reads TGTGCCAGCTCCGGCGGGCTGAACACCGGGGAGCTGTTTTTT.

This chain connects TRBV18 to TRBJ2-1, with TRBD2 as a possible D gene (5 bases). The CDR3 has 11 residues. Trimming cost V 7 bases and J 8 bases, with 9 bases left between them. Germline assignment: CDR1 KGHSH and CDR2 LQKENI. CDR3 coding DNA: TGTGCCAGCTTAGCGAAGGATGAGCAGTTCTTC. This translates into CASLAKDEQFF.

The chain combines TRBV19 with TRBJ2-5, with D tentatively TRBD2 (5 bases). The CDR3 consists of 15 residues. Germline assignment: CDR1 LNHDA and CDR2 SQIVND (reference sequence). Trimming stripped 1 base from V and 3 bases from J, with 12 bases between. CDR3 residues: CASSIVLTGKETQYF. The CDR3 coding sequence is TGTGCCAGTAGTATAGTTCTCACGGGAAAAGAGACCCAGTACTTC.

CDR3 loop: CASSPDSVTQTISPQHF. The CDR3 DNA is TGTGCCAGCTCACCCGACTCGGTGACCCAGACAATATCGCCCCAGCATTTT. This rearrangement joins TRBV18 to TRBJ1-5, with D unresolved. V was cut by 3 bases and J by 9 bases, with 24 bases left in between. CDR1 KGHSH and CDR2 LQKENI come from the germline V gene. CDR3 length equals 17 residues.

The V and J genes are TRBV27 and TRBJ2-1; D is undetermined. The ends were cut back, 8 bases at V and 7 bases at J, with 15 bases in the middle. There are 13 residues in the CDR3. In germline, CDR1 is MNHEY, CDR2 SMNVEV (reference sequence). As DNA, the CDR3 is TGTGCCAGCGTCCCCTGGGATGGAAATGAGCAGTTCTTC. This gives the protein CASVPWDGNEQFF.

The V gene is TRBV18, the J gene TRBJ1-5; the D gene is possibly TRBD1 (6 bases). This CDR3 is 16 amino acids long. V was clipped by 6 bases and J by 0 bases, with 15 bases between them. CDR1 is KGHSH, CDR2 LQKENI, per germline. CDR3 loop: CASSTGFGDSNQPQHF. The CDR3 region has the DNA TGTGCCAGCTCTACAGGGTTTGGGGATAGCAATCAGCCCCAGCATTTT.

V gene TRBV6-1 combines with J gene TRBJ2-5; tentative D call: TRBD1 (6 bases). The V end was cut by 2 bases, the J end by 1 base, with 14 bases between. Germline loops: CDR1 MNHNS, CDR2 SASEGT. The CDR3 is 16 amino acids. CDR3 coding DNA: TGTGCCAGCAGTGAACCCCTACAGGGTACCCAAGAGACCCAGTACTTC. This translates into CASSEPLQGTQETQYF.

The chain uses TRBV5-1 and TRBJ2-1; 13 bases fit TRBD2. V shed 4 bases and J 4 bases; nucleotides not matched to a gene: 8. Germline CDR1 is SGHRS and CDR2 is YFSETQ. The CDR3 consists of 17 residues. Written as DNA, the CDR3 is TGCGCCAGCAGCCCGTGGACTAGCGGGAGTCTGTACAATGAGCAGTTCTTC. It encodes CASSPWTSGSLYNEQFF. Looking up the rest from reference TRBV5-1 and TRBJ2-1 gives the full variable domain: KAGVTQTPRYLIKTRGQQVTLSCSPISGHRSVSWYQQTPGQGLQFLFEYFSETQRNKGNFPGRFSGRQFSNSRSEMNVSTLELGDSALYLCASSPWTSGSLYNEQFFGPGTRLTVL.

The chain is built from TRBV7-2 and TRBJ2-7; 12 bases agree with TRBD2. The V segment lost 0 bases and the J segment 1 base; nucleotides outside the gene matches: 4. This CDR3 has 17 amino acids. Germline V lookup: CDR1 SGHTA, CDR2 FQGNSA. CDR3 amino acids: CASSLAFLAGGSYEQYF. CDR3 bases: TGTGCCAGCAGCTTAGCGTTTCTAGCGGGAGGGTCCTACGAGCAGTACTTC.

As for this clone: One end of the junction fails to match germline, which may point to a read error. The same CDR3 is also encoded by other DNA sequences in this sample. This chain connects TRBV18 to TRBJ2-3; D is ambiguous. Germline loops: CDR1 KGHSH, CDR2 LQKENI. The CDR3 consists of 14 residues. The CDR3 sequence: CASSPRTSTDTQYF. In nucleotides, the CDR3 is TGTGCCAGCTCGCCACGAACTAGCACAGATACGCAGTATTTT.

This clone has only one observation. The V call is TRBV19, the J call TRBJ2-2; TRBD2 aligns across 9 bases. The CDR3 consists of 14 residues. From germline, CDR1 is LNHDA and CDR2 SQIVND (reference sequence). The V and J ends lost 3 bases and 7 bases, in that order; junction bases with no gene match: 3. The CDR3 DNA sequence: TGTGCCAGTAGTATTCGCGGGAGGGTCGGGGAGCTGTTTTTT. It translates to CASSIRGRVGELFF. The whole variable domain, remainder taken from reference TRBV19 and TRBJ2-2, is DGGITQSPKYLFRKEGQNVTLSCEQNLNHDAMYWYRQDPGQGLRLIYYSQIVNDFQKGDIAEGYSVSREKKESFPLTVTSAQKNPTAFYLCASSIRGRVGELFFGEGSRLTVL.

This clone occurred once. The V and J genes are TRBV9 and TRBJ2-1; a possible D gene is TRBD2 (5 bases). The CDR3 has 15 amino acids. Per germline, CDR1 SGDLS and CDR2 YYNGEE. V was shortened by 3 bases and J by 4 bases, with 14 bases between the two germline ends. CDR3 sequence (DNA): TGTGCCAGCAGCGAATCTTCGGGGTTGTACAATGAGCAGTTCTTC. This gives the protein CASSESSGLYNEQFF. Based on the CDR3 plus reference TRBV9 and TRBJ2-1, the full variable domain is DSGVTQTPKHLITATGQRVTLRCSPRSGDLSVYWYQQSLDQGLQFLIQYYNGEERAKGNILERFSAQQFPDLHSELNLSSLELGDSALYFCASSESSGLYNEQFFGPGTRLTVL.

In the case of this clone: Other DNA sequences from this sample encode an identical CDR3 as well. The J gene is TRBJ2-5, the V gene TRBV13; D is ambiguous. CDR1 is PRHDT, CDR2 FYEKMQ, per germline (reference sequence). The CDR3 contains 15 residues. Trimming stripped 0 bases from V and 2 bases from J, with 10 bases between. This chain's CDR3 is CASSLGLGRQETQYF. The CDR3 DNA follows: TGTGCCAGCAGCTTAGGCTTGGGCCGGCAAGAGACCCAGTACTTC. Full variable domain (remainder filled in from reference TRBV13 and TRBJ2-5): AAGVIQSPRHLIKEKRETATLKCYPIPRHDTVYWYQQGPGQDPQFLISFYEKMQSDKGSIPDRFSAQQFSDYHSELNMSSLELGDSALYFCASSLGLGRQETQYFGPGTRLLVL.

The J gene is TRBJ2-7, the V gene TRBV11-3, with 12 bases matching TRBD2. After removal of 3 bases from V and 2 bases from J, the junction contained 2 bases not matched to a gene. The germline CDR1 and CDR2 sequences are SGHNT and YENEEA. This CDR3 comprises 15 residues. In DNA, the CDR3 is TGTGCCAGCAGCTTGACTAGCGGGAGAGCCTACGAGCAGTACTTC. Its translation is CASSLTSGRAYEQYF. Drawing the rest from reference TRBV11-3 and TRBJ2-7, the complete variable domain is EAGVVQSPRYKIIEKKQPVAFWCNPISGHNTLYWYLQNLGQGPELLIRYENEEAVDDSQLPKDRFSAERLKGVDSTLKIQPAELGDSAVYLCASSLTSGRAYEQYFGPGTRLTVT.

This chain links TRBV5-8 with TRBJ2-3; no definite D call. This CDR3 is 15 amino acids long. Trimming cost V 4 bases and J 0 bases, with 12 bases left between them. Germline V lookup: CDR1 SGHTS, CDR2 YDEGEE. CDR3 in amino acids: CASSLDGGSTDTQYF. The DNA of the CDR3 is TGTGCCAGCAGCCTGGACGGCGGTAGCACAGATACGCAGTATTTT.

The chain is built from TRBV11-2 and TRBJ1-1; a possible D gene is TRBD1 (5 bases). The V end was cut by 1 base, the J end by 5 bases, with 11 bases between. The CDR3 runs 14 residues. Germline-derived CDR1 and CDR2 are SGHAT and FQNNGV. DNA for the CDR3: TGTGCCAGCAGCTTAGGTAGGGGAGGTACTGAAGCTTTCTTT. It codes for CASSLGRGGTEAFF.